Following are 2 T cell receptor beta chains from one sample sequenced in a study of CD8 T cells in ankylosing spondylitis. MiXCR, applied by TCRdb to the 5' RACE reads, yields one record per CDR3 protein. The repertoire consists of fewer than 250,000 distinct CDR3 sequences, with 20% to 30% occurring once and the leading ten covering under 7%. Sequenced material: blood, either unsorted or a sorted T cell fraction (not recorded which). The source is a male donor with ankylosing spondylitis or in good health (not recorded which).

This clonotype is judged medium-sized. This sequence joins TRBV11-2 and TRBJ2-3; D remains unclear. Germline V gives CDR1 SGHAT, CDR2 FQNNGV. Trimming took off 8 bases at V and 5 bases at J, with 8 bases between the two ends. The CDR3 has 11 residues. CDR3 sequence reads: CASGPGDTQYF. The CDR3 DNA sequence: TGTGCCAGCGGCCCGGGAGATACGCAGTATTTT.

The J gene is TRBJ2-5, the V gene TRBV3-1, with D uncertain. Germline loops: CDR1 LGHDT, CDR2 YNNKEL (reference sequence). The germline V and J ends were trimmed by 6 bases and 0 bases, with 5 bases remaining between them. The CDR3 is 12 amino acids. The CDR3 sequence is CASSRNQETQYF. Written as DNA, the CDR3 is TGTGCCAGCAGTCGTAACCAAGAGACCCAGTACTTC.